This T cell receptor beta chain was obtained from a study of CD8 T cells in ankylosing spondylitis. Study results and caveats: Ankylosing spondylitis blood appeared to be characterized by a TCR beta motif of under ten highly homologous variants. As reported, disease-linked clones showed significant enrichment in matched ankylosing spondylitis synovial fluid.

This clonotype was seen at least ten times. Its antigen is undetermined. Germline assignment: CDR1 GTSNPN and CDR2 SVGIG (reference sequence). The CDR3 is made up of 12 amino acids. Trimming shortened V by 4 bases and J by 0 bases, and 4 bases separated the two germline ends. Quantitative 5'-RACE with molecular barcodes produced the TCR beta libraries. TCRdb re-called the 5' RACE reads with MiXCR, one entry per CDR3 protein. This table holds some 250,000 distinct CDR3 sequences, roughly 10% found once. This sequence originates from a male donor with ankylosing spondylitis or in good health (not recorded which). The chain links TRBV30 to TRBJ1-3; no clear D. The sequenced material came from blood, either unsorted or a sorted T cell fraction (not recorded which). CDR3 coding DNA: TGTGCCTGGATGGTCTCTGGAAACACCATATATTTT. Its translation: CAWMVSGNTIYF. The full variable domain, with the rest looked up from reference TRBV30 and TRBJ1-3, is SQTIHQWPATLVQPVGSPLSLECTVEGTSNPNLYWYRQAAGRGLQLLFYSVGIGQISSEVPQNLSASRPQDRQFILSSKKLLLSDSGFYLCAWMVSGNTIYFGEGSWLTVV.